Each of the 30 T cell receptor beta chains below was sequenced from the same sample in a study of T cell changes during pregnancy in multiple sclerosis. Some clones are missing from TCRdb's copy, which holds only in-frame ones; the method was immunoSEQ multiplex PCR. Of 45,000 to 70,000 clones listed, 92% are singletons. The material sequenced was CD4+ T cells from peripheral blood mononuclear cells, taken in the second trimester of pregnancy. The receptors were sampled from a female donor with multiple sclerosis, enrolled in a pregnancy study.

The CDR3 nucleotides are TGTGCCAGCAGCTTGGCAGGGTTATGCGACGAGCAGTACTTC. This encodes CASSLAGLCDEQYF. This chain connects TRBV11-2 to TRBJ2-7; D is perhaps TRBD1 (5 bases). Per the germline V gene, CDR1 is SGHAT and CDR2 is FQNNGV. With 3 bases removed from V and 5 bases from J, the gap between germline ends came to 14 bases. The CDR3 is 14 residues long.

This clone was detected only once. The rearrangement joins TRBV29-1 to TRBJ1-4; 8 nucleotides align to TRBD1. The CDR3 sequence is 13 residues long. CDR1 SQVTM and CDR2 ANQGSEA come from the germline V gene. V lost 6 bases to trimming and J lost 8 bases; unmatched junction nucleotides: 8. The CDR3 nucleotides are TGCAGCGTGCCGGGACAGGTTGCGGAAAAACTGTTTTTT. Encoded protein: CSVPGQVAEKLFF.

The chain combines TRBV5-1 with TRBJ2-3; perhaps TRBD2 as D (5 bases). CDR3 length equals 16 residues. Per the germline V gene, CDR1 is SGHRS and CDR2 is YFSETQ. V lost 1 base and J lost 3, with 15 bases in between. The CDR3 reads CASSLPRGQGTDTQYF. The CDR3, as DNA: TGCGCCAGCAGCTTGCCGAGAGGGCAAGGTACAGATACGCAGTATTTT.

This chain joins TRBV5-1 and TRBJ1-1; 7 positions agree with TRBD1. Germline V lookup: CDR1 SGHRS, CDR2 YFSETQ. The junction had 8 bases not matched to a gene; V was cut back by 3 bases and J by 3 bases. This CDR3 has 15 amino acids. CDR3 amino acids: CASSYPTGVDTEAFF. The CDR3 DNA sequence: TGCGCCAGCAGCTATCCCACAGGGGTAGACACTGAAGCTTTCTTT.

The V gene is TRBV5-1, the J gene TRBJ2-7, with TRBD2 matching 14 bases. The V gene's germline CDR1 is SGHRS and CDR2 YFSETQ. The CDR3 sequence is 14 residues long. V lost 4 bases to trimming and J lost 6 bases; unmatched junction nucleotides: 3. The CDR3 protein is CASSRGLAGAEQYF. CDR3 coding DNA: TGCGCCAGCAGCCGGGGACTAGCGGGAGCCGAGCAGTACTTC.

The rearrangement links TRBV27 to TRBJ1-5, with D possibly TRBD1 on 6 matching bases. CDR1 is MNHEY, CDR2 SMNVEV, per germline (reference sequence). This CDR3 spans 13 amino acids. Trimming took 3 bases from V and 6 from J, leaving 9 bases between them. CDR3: CASSFTGFQPQHF. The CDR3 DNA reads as TGTGCCAGCAGTTTTACAGGGTTTCAGCCCCAGCATTTT.

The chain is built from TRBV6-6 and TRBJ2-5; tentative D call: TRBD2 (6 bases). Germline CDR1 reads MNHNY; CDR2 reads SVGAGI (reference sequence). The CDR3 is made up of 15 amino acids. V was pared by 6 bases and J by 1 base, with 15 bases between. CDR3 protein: CASRDRGSPQETQYF. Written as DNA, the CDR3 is TGTGCCAGCAGGGACCGGGGGAGCCCCCAAGAGACCCAGTACTTC.

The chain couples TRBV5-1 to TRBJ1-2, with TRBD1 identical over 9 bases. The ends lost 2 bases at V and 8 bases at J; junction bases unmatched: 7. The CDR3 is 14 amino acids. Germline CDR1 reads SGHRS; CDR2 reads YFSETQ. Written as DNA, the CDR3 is TGCGCCAGCAGCTTCGGTGGGACAGGGAACGGCTACACCTTC. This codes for CASSFGGTGNGYTF.

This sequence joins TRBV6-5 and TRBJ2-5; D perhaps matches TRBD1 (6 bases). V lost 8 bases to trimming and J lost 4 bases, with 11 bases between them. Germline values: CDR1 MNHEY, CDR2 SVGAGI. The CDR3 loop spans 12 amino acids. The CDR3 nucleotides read TGTGCCAGCGGCACAGGGTCAGAGACCCAGTACTTC. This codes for CASGTGSETQYF.

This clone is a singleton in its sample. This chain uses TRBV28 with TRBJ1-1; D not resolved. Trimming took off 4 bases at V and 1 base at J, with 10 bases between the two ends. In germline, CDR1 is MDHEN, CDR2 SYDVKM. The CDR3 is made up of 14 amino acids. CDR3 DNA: TGTGCCAGCAGTTATGGACTCGAGAACACTGAAGCTTTCTTT. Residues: CASSYGLENTEAFF.

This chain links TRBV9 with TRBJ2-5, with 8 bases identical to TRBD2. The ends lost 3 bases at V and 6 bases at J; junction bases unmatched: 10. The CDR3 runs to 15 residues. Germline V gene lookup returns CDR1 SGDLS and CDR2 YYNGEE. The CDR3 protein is CASSGGRGGGKTQYF. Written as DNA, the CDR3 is TGTGCCAGCAGCGGAGGTCGGGGGGGCGGGAAGACCCAGTACTTC.

CDR3 region: CASSQGALGETQYF. CDR3 nucleotide sequence: TGTGCCAGCAGCCAAGGGGCCCTGGGAGAGACCCAGTACTTC. The chain links TRBV4-2 to TRBJ2-5; no definite D call. This CDR3 region has 14 residues. The germline V gene has CDR1 LGHNA and CDR2 YNFKEQ. V was trimmed by 1 base and J by 4 bases, leaving 10 bases between them.

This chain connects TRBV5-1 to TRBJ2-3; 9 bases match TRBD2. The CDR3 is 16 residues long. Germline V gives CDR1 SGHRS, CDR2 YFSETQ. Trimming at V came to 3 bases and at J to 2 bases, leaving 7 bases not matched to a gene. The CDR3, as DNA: TGCGCCAGCAGCTGGCGGGGGGGCCTAACCACAGATACGCAGTATTTT. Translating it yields CASSWRGGLTTDTQYF.

Here the CDR3 reads CASSIRRGLAGGPSTGELFF. As DNA, the CDR3 is TGTGCCAGTAGTATCCGAAGGGGGCTAGCGGGAGGGCCTAGCACCGGGGAGCTGTTTTTT. The chain joins TRBV19 to TRBJ2-2, with 12 bases aligning to TRBD2. V dropped 3 bases and J dropped 4; count of bases not matched to a gene: 15. The CDR3 runs to 20 residues. Germline V lookup: CDR1 LNHDA, CDR2 SQIVND (reference sequence). Full variable domain (remainder filled in from reference TRBV19 and TRBJ2-2): DGGITQSPKYLFRKEGQNVTLSCEQNLNHDAMYWYRQDPGQGLRLIYYSQIVNDFQKGDIAEGYSVSREKKESFPLTVTSAQKNPTAFYLCASSIRRGLAGGPSTGELFFGEGSRLTVL.

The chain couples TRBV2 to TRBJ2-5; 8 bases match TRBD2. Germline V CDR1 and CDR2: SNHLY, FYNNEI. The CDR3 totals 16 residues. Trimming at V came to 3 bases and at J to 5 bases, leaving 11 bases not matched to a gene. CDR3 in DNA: TGTGCCAGCAGTGAGGGGGGACTAGTGGTTCGGGAGACCCAGTACTTC. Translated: CASSEGGLVVRETQYF. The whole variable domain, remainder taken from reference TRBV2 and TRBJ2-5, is EPEVTQTPSHQVTQMGQEVILRCVPISNHLYFYWYRQILGQKVEFLVSFYNNEISEKSEIFDDQFSVERPDGSNFTLKIRSTKLEDSAMYFCASSEGGLVVRETQYFGPGTRLLVL.

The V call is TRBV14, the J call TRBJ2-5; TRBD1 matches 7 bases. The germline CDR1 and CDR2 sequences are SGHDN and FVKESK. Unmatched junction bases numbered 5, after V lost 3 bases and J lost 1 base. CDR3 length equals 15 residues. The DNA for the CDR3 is TGTGCCAGCAGCCAGCGACAGGGAATCCAAGAGACCCAGTACTTC. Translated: CASSQRQGIQETQYF.

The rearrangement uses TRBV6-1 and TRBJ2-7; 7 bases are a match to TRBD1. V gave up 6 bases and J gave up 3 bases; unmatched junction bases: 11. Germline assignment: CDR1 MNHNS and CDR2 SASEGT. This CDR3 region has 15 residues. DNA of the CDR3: TGTGCCAGCAGAGCTATCGCAGGGGACAGCTACGAGCAGTACTTC. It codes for CASRAIAGDSYEQYF.

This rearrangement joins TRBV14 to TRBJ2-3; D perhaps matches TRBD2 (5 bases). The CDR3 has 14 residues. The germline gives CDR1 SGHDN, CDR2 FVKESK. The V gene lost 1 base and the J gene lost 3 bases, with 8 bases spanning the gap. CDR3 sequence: CASSQVGSTDTQYF. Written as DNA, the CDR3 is TGTGCCAGCAGCCAAGTAGGGAGTACAGATACGCAGTATTTT.

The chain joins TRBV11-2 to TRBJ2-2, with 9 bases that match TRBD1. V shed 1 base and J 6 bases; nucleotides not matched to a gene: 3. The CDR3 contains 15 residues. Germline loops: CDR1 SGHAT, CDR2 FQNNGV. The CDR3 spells CASSLGTGVAGELFF. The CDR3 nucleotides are TGTGCCAGCAGCTTAGGGACAGGGGTCGCCGGGGAGCTGTTTTTT. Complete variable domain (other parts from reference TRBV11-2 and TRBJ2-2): EAGVAQSPRYKIIEKRQSVAFWCNPISGHATLYWYQQILGQGPKLLIQFQNNGVVDDSQLPKDRFSAERLKGVDSTLKIQPAKLEDSAVYLCASSLGTGVAGELFFGEGSRLTVL.

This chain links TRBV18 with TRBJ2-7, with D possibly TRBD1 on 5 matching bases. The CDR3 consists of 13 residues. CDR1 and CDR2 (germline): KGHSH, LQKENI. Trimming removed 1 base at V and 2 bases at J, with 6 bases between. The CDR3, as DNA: TGTGCCAGCTCACCACGCAGGGCCTACGAGCAGTACTTC. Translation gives CASSPRRAYEQYF. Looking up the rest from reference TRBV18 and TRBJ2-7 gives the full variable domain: NAGVMQNPRHLVRRRGQEARLRCSPMKGHSHVYWYRQLPEEGLKFMVYLQKENIIDESGMPKERFSAEFPKEGPSILRIQQVVRGDSAAYFCASSPRRAYEQYFGPGTRLTVT.

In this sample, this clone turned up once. The CDR3 loop reads CAWSLAGGLRSYEQYF. The CDR3 DNA sequence: TGTGCCTGGAGCCTAGCGGGGGGCCTCCGCAGCTACGAGCAGTACTTC. The V call is TRBV30, the J call TRBJ2-7, with TRBD2 identical over 11 bases. Trimming took 3 bases from V and 3 from J; bases not matched to a gene: 10. This CDR3 contains 16 residues. Germline-derived CDR1 and CDR2 are GTSNPN and SVGIG (reference sequence).

CDR3 residues: CASSLGARIAIEKLFF. The CDR3 bases are TGCGCCAGCAGCTTGGGAGCCAGGATCGCGATTGAAAAACTGTTTTTT. The chain has TRBV5-1 and TRBJ1-4, with no clear D. V lost 0 bases and J 7 bases, leaving 16 bases between the germline ends. CDR3 size: 16 residues. The germline V gene has CDR1 SGHRS and CDR2 YFSETQ.

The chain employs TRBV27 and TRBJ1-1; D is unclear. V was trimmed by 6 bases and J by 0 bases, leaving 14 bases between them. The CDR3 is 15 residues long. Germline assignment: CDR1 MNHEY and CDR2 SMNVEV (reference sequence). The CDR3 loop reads CASRPDGELNTEAFF. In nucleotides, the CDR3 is TGTGCCAGCAGACCCGACGGAGAATTGAACACTGAAGCTTTCTTT.

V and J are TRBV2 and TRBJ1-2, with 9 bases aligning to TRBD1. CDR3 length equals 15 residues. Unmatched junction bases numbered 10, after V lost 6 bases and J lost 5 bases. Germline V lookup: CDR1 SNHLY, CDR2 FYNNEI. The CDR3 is CASREQGARGYGYTF. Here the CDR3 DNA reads TGTGCCAGCAGAGAACAGGGGGCGAGGGGGTATGGCTACACCTTC.

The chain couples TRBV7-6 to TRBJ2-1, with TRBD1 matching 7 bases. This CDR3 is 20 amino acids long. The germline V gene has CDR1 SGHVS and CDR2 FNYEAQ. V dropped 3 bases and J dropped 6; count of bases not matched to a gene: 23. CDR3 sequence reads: CASSFRSFGDVGQKTNEQFF. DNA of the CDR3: TGTGCCAGCAGCTTCAGAAGCTTCGGTGATGTGGGACAGAAGACCAATGAGCAGTTCTTC.

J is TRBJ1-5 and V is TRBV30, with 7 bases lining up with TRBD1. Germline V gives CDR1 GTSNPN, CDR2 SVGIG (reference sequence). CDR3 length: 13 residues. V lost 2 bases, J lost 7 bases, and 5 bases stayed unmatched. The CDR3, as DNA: TGTGCCTGGAGTTCGACAGGGAGCCAGCCCCAGCATTTT. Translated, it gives CAWSSTGSQPQHF.

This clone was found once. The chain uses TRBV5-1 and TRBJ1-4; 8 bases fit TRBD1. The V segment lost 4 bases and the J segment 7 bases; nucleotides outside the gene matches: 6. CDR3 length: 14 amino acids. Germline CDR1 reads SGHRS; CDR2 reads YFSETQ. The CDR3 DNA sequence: TGCGCCAGCAGCGAGAGGACAGGGATTGAAAAACTGTTTTTT. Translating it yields CASSERTGIEKLFF.

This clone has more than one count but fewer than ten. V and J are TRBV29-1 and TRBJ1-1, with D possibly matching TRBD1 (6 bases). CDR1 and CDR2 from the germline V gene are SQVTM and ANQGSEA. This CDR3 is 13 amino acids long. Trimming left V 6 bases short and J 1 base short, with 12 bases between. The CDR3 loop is CSVLGHRNTEAFF. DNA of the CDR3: TGCAGCGTCTTGGGACATCGGAACACTGAAGCTTTCTTT.

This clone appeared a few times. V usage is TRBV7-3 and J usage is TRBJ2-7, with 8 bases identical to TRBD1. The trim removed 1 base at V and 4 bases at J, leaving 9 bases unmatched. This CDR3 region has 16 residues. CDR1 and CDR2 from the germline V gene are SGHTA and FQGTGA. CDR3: CASSLNGGQGKYEQYF. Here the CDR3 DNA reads TGTGCCAGCAGCTTAAACGGAGGACAGGGAAAATACGAGCAGTACTTC.

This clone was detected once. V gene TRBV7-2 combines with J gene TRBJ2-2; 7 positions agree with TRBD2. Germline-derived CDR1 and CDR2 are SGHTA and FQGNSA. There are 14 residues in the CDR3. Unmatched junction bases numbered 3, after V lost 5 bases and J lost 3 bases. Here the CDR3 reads CASSPGGYTGELFF. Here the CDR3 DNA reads TGTGCCAGCAGCCCCGGGGGGTACACCGGGGAGCTGTTTTTT.